This T cell receptor beta chain comes out of a study of cytotoxic CD8 clonotypes in ibrutinib-treated CLL. Whole-study context: Patients: roughly ten relapsed/refractory, roughly 16 treatment-naive, 17 IGHV unmutated. Partial response occurred in approximately 25 patients and complete response in 2; at median about 6 years, approximately 14 remained remitted and around 12 progressed. Median treatment time before response sampling was eleven to twelve months, range 6 to 36.

A 1 in 200,000 to 1 in 1 million T cell depth was the sequencing target. Assay used: immunoSEQ multiplex PCR; TCRdb lists only in-frame clones, some missing. The profile shows approximately 130,000 clones, around 84% of them singletons. The CDR3 extends over 12 amino acids. Looked up from germline, CDR1 is GTSNPN and CDR2 is SVGIG (reference sequence). V was clipped by 7 bases and J by 5 bases, with 11 bases between them. The clonotype originates from a human donor with chronic lymphocytic leukemia. This specimen consisted of PBMCs, obtained after 24 months of ibrutinib treatment. The chain uses TRBV30 and TRBJ2-2; either TRBD1 or TRBD2 may supply D (5 bases each). CDR3 in amino acids: CALEEGTGELFF. DNA of the CDR3: TGTGCCTTAGAAGAGGGGACCGGGGAGCTGTTTTTT.